The 7 T cell receptor beta chains listed next were all sequenced from one sample in a study of breast tumors, draining lymph nodes, adjacent tissues. Samples came from axillary lymph nodes draining the breast cancer. TCRdb redid the calling of the multiplex PCR reads with MiXCR, one entry per CDR3 protein. This sample has 150,000 to 200,000 distinct CDR3 sequences, with around 35% found just once. The specimen was axillary lymph node tissue. These receptors all stem from a female donor with breast cancer. Some clones in this sample may be carry-over from other donors' samples.

The genes are TRBV11-3 and TRBJ2-7; 11 nucleotides align to TRBD1. The CDR3 sequence is 17 residues long. CDR1 and CDR2 (germline): SGHNT, YENEEA. The V gene end was trimmed by 5 bases and the J gene end by 1 base; junction bases not matched to a gene: 10. The CDR3 loop reads CASSPGTGTGGSYEQYF. The CDR3 bases are TGTGCCAGCAGCCCAGGGACCGGGACAGGGGGGTCCTACGAGCAGTACTTC.

The V call is TRBV20-1, the J call TRBJ2-7; 10 bases match TRBD1. J was trimmed by 5 bases and V by 4 bases; bases with no gene match: 5. Germline V gene lookup returns CDR1 DFQATT and CDR2 SNEGSKA (reference sequence). This CDR3 spans 13 amino acids. The CDR3 DNA reads TGCAGTGCTACCGGGACAGGGGACAACGAGCAGTACTTC. Translated, it gives CSATGTGDNEQYF.

Many counts were recorded for this clonotype. This chain joins TRBV28 and TRBJ1-4, with D possibly being TRBD1 (5 bases). V lost 8 bases and J lost 6, with 13 bases in between. CDR3 length: 13 residues. CDR1 and CDR2 from the germline V gene are MDHEN and SYDVKM. In nucleotides, the CDR3 is TGTGCCAGCCGGGAGGGGCTCCATGAAAAACTGTTTTTT. Its translation: CASREGLHEKLFF.

Concerning this clonotype itself: A much larger clone lies a single base off, so this may be a read error. V is TRBV7-9 and J is TRBJ1-2; D perhaps matches TRBD1 (5 bases). This CDR3 is 15 amino acids long. CDR1 and CDR2 from the germline V gene are SEHNR and FQNEAQ (reference sequence). This CDR3 is CASSLGPGINYGYPF. The CDR3 DNA follows: TGTGCCAGCAGCTTGGGACCAGGGATTAACTATGGCTACCCCTTC.

This clonotype was counted many times. The rearrangement uses TRBV28 and TRBJ2-1, with TRBD1 as a possible D gene (6 bases). Germline CDR1 MDHEN, CDR2 SYDVKM. This CDR3 is built from 15 residues. V lost 0 bases and J lost 7, with 13 bases in between. CDR3 coding DNA: TGTGCCAGCAGTTTATGGGCTCAGGGGCGGAATGAGCAGTTCTTC. This gives the protein CASSLWAQGRNEQFF.

Points on this clonotype: With a much larger clone just one base away, this may be a read error. The rearrangement joins TRBV7-2 to TRBJ1-2; TRBD1 matches at 7 bases. Germline CDR1 SGHTA, CDR2 FQGNSA. The CDR3 extends over 15 amino acids. CDR3 coding DNA: TGTGCCAGCAGCTTACCCGGGACAGAGGAGGTAGGCTACCCCTTC. As protein: CASSLPGTEEVGYPF.

The chain combines TRBV7-6 with TRBJ1-6; 7 bases align to TRBD1. V dropped 4 bases and J dropped 8; count of bases not matched to a gene: 2. CDR1 is SGHVS, CDR2 FNYEAQ, per germline. This CDR3 region has 13 residues. The CDR3 DNA reads TGTGCCAGCAGCTCGGGGACAGATTCACCCCTCCACTTT. Its protein product is CASSSGTDSPLHF.